The following is a T cell receptor (beta chain) sequence with its context. Its target is unknown. The V gene's germline CDR1 is MNHEY and CDR2 SVGAGI. CDR3 length: 13 residues. Trimming shortened V by 5 bases and J by 2 bases, and 9 bases separated the two germline ends. Only in-frame clones appear in the TCRdb table, and some are missing; sequencing was by immunoSEQ multiplex PCR. The sample contains under 1,100,000 clones, under 80% of which appear only once. This sample is part of a study of shared clonotypes between healthy human individuals. Looking at the study overall: CD8 memory received one plate per donor, CD8 naive two, CD4 memory three and CD4 naive three.

Notes on the study in general: What rarefaction showed was incomplete sorted-subset sequencing despite large depth. Blood alone was sampled, and tissue repertoires likely differ.

The chain recombines TRBV6-5 with TRBJ1-2; D unresolved. This TCR came from a man aged 18 to 30 in good health. Sequenced: memory CD4+ T cells sorted from blood. Subset described: CD45RA-negative fraction. As DNA, the CDR3 is TGTGCCAGCAGTATGGCCCGCAACTATGGCTACACCTTC. It specifies CASSMARNYGYTF.